What follows is one TCR beta chain and its context. The sample holds one count of this clonotype. No cognate antigen has been identified for it. It has no much larger one-base neighbor in the sample; base qualities were not kept. A single read makes a weak case. The sequencing machine was an Illumina HiSeq 1500. TCRdb handled the public reads itself, with Q25 trimming in fastp and clone calling in MiXCR, and kept productive beta chains. Each entry merges the rows of one CDR3 protein and shows their most common DNA and genes. Within this sample are under 120,000 distinct CDR3 sequences, with about 40% of them counted one time only. The top ten clonotypes cover approximately 74% of the sample. Interpreted using the paper, the treatment or condition label stands for: in vitro stimulation with specific CMV peptide epitopes to enrich CMV-specific T cells. Measured from the cysteine to the phenylalanine, the CDR3 is 13 residues long. The sequence is cut down to CDR3 DNA, 39 bases in frame from base 1. V is shortened by 0 bases, J by 7 bases, and the region joining them spans 6 bases.

These data come from a study of T cell repertoires in cytomegalovirus infection (dated by TCRdb to about 2019). For the study in its entirety: Alongside well-studied HLA-B-restricted epitopes, the peptide stimulations were aimed at recently identified HLA-C-restricted CMV epitopes, whose presentation resists viral immunomodulation. Donor HLA type was relevant to the analysis, because carriage of CMV infection together with the matching HLA type was indicated by public TCR beta signatures. Broad study findings and their caveats: In both this cohort and an independent cohort of 300 to 450 donors, the cumulative frequency of public TCR beta family members distinguished carriers of CMV infection plus the relevant HLA type. The ex vivo response was dominated by HLA-C-restricted CMV-specific TCR beta clonotypes, which also provided the single most frequent clonotype in two of eight donors.

The receptor comes from a human donor in good health (CMV status not recorded). Some clones in this sample may be carry-over from other donors' samples. The chain employs TRBV12-3 or TRBV12-4 and TRBJ2-2; the D gene cannot be resolved reliably. Material: CD8+ T cells from cultured PBMCs, obtained from culture after CMV antigen stimulation. In nucleotides, the sequence is TGTGCCAGCAGTTTAGCACTCGGCGGGGAGCTGTTTTTT. The resulting protein is CASSLALGGELFF.